This TCR beta chain was profiled in a study of cytotoxic CD8 clonotypes in ibrutinib-treated CLL. Study-level results: Public clonotypes (which were uncommon) either contracted or remained stable on treatment. The study sampled sustained-remission and progressing patients at different times.

Genomic DNA in an amount of roughly 2 micrograms was extracted from cryopreserved PBMCs and used for the preparation of TCR beta libraries. Trimming took 0 bases from V and 5 from J; bases not matched to a gene: 6. Germline V gene lookup returns CDR1 SGHAT and CDR2 FQNNGV. The CDR3 covers 16 residues. The planned depth of sequencing spanned 1 in 200,000 to 1 in 1 million T cells. Clones were read by immunoSEQ multiplex PCR, and TCRdb kept only the in-frame ones, dropping some. The sample carries tens of thousands of clones, approximately 87% recorded once. Comments on this clone: Antigen: not known.

The chain joins TRBV11-2 to TRBJ2-5, with 10 positions matching TRBD2. The source is a human donor with chronic lymphocytic leukemia. The source was PBMCs, collected after 24 months of ibrutinib treatment. For the CDR3, the DNA is TGTGCCAGCAGCTTAGAGCTAGCGGGAGATTATGAGACCCAGTACTTC. Protein sequence: CASSLELAGDYETQYF.